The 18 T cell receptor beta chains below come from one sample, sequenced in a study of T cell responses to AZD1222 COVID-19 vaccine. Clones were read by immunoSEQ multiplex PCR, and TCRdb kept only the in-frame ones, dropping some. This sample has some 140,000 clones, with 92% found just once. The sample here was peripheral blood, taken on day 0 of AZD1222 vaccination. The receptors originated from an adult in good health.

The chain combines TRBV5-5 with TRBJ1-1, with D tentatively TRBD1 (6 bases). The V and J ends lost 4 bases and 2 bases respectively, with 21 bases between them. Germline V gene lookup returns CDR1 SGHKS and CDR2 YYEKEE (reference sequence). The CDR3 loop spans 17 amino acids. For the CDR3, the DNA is TGTGCCAGCAGCCCCACAGGGAACCGCCTTGTCAACACTGAAGCTTTCTTT. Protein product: CASSPTGNRLVNTEAFF.

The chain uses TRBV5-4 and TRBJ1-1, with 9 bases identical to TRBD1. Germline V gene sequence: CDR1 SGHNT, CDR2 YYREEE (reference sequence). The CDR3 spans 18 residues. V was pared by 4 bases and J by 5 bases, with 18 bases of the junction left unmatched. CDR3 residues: CASSPIDRGLRMGTEAFF. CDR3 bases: TGTGCCAGCAGCCCGATTGACAGGGGGTTACGGATGGGGACTGAAGCTTTCTTT.

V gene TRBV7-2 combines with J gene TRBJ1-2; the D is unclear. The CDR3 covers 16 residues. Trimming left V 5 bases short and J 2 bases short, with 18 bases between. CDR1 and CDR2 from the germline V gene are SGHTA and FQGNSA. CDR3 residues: CASSRTSGTANYGYTF. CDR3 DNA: TGTGCCAGCAGCCGTACATCGGGTACAGCGAACTATGGCTACACCTTC. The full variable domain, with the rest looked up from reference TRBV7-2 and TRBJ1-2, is GAGVSQSPSNKVTEKGKDVELRCDPISGHTALYWYRQSLGQGLEFLIYFQGNSAPDKSGLPSDRFSAERTGGSVSTLTIQRTQQEDSAVYLCASSRTSGTANYGYTFGSGTRLTVV.

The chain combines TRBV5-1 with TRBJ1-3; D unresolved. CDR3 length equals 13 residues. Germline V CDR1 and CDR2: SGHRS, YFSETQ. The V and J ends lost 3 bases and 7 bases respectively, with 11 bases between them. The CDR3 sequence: CASSYSGDNTIYF. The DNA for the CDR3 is TGCGCCAGCAGCTACTCGGGCGACAACACCATATATTTT.

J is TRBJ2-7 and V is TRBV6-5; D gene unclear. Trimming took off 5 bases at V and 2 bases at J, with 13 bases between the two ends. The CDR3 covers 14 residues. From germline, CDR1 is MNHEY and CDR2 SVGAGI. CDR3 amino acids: CASSNNNNPYEQYF. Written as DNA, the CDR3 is TGTGCCAGCAGTAACAATAATAATCCCTACGAGCAGTACTTC.

The chain's CDR3 is CASSLQTVGGDTQYF. The CDR3 DNA sequence: TGTGCCAGCAGCTTACAGACAGTGGGGGGGGATACGCAGTATTTT. The chain joins TRBV7-2 to TRBJ2-3, with 7 bases that match TRBD2. V gave up 2 bases and J gave up 6 bases; unmatched junction bases: 8. The length of the CDR3 is 15 residues. Germline V lookup: CDR1 SGHTA, CDR2 FQGNSA.

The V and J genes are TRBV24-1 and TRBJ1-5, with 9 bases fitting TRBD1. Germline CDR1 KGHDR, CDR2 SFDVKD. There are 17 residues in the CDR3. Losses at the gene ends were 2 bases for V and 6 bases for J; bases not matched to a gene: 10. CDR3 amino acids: CATSDSRGTGWVQPQHF. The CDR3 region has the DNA TGTGCCACCAGTGATTCTCGTGGGACAGGGTGGGTTCAGCCCCAGCATTTT.

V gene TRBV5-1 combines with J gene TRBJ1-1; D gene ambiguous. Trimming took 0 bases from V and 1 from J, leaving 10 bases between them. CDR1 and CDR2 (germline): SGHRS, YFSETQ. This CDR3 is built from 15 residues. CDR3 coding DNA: TGCGCCAGCAGCTTGGGGCGGGCCAGGAACACTGAAGCTTTCTTT. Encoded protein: CASSLGRARNTEAFF.

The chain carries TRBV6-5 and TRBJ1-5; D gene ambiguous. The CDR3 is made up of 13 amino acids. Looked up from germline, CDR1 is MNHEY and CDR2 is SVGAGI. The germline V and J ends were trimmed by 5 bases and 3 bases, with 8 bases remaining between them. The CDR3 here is CASSRHLNQPQHF. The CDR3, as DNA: TGTGCCAGCAGTCGACACCTCAATCAGCCCCAGCATTTT.

The CDR3 DNA reads TGCGCCAGCAGCTTGGGCGGGACAGGGCGTTCACCCCTCCACTTT. Its translation: CASSLGGTGRSPLHF. The J gene is TRBJ1-6, the V gene TRBV5-1, with TRBD1 matching over 9 bases. The CDR3 is 15 residues long. Germline-derived CDR1 and CDR2 are SGHRS and YFSETQ. The V segment lost 0 bases and the J segment 9 bases; nucleotides outside the gene matches: 4.

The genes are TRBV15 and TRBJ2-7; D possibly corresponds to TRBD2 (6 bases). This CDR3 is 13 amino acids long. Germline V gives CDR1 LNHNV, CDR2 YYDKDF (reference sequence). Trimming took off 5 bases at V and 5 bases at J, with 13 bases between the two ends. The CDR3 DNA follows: TGTGCCACCAGCGGGAGGACCCGACACGAGCAGTACTTC. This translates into CATSGRTRHEQYF.

The CDR3: CASSPAPPGVNQPQHF. The CDR3 DNA reads TGTGCCAGCTCACCAGCCCCCCCGGGGGTCAATCAGCCCCAGCATTTT. The chain recombines TRBV18 with TRBJ1-5; D possibly corresponds to TRBD1 (5 bases). CDR1 and CDR2 (germline): KGHSH, LQKENI. V lost 2 bases, J lost 3 bases, and 14 bases lay in between. The CDR3 totals 16 residues. Variable domain in full (rest from reference TRBV18 and TRBJ1-5): NAGVMQNPRHLVRRRGQEARLRCSPMKGHSHVYWYRQLPEEGLKFMVYLQKENIIDESGMPKERFSAEFPKEGPSILRIQQVVRGDSAAYFCASSPAPPGVNQPQHFGDGTRLSIL.

The CDR3 loop reads CASESSDGSPPRTF. The DNA for the CDR3 is TGTGCCAGCGAGAGCTCGGACGGATCCCCCCCGCGGACCTTC. The rearrangement links TRBV6-5 to TRBJ1-2; D not resolved. Trimming left V 8 bases short and J 14 bases short, with 27 bases between. The CDR3 loop spans 14 amino acids. Germline CDR1 reads MNHEY; CDR2 reads SVGAGI.

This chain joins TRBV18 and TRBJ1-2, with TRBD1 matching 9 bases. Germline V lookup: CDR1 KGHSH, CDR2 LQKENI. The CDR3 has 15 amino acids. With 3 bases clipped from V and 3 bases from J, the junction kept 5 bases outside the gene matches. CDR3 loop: CASSPGTGRDYGYTF. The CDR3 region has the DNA TGTGCCAGCTCACCCGGGACAGGGAGGGACTATGGCTACACCTTC.

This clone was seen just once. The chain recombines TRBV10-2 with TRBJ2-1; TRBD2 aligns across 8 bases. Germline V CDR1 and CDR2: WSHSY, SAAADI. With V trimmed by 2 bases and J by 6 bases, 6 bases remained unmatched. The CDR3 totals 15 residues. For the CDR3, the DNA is TGCGCCAGCAGTGAGGCTGGACTAGCCATCAATGAGCAGTTCTTC. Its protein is CASSEAGLAINEQFF.

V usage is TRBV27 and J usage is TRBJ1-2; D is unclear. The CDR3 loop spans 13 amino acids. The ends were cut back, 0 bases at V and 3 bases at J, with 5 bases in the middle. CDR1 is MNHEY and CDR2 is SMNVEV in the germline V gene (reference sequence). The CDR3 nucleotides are TGTGCCAGCAGTTTATCGGTATACTATGGCTACACCTTC. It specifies CASSLSVYYGYTF.

CDR3 bases: TGTGCCACCGAGAGCAACACTGAAGCTTTCTTT. Protein sequence: CATESNTEAFF. The chain uses TRBV24-1 and TRBJ1-1; no reliable D call. V was trimmed by 9 bases and J by 2 bases, leaving 6 bases between them. CDR1 is KGHDR and CDR2 is SFDVKD in the germline V gene. The CDR3 has 11 amino acids.

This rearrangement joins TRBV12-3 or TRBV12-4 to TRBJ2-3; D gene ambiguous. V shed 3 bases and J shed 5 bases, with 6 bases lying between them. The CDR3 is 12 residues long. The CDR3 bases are TGTGCCAGCAGTTTCCTAGTAGATACGCAGTATTTT. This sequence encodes CASSFLVDTQYF.